This TCR beta chain appears in the sequencing data of a study of metastatic and nonmetastatic thyroid tumors (TCRdb year 2020). Some background on the complete study: For patients with malignant and with benign thyroid disease, the researchers compared repertoires between peripheral blood samples and tumor or nodule tissue samples.

Ten or more counts support this clone. Its antigen is unknown. Base qualities are missing; no much larger clone stands one base away. Results and caveats for the whole study, not just this receptor: In both blood and tumor samples, malignant tumors were reported to have significantly higher TCR beta diversity than benign nodules.

No treatment had been received by any patient before thyroid surgery. Patient clinical samples collected from about 2012 to 2018 were retrospectively analysed using T-cell receptor beta sequencing. As encoded in the germline V gene (reference sequence), CDR1 is GTSNPN while CDR2 is SVGIG. The V and J ends are trimmed by 4 bases and 6 bases, leaving 14 bases between them. The CDR3 goes from the cysteine to the phenylalanine over 13 residues. Solely the CDR3 DNA is kept, with 39 bases framed from the first base. The library was built by means of PCR. These reads were obtained on an Illumina HiSeq 4000. High-throughput sequencing was used to profile the TCR beta-chain CDR3 region of each patient. As for how the authors treated the data: Drawing on CDR3 differences between clinicopathological groups, the researchers built a classifier meant to tell apart patients with distant-metastatic papillary thyroid cancer. The Shannon index was used to measure repertoire diversity, and the Morisita-Horn index was used to measure how similar tumor and blood repertoires were. TCRdb reworked the public reads: Q25 trimming with fastp, MiXCR clone assembly, productive beta chains retained. These V and J calls derive from TCRdb rather than the authors' analysis. This sample has tens of thousands of clones in its table, and approximately 11% of those were observed once. The ten largest clones capture 11% of the sample.

This TCR was sampled from a female donor with papillary thyroid cancer or a benign thyroid nodule (not recorded which). Some clones in this sample may be carry-over from other donors' samples. Sequencing input: blood. The chain employs TRBV30 and TRBJ2-3; the D segment could be TRBD1, given 8 matching bases. This receptor has the CDR3 CAWNGQGGDTQYF. The nucleotide sequence is TGTGCCTGGAACGGACAGGGAGGGGATACGCAGTATTTT.